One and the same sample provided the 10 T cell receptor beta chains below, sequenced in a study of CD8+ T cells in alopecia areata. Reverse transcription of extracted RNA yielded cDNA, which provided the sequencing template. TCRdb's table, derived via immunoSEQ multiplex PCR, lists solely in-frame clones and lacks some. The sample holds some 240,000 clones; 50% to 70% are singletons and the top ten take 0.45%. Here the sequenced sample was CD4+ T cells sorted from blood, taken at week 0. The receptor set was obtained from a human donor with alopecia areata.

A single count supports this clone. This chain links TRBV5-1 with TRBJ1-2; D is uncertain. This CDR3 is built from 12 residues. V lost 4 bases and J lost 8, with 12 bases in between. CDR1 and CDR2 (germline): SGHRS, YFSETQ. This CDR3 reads CASSTPERGYTF. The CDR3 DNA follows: TGCGCCAGCAGCACACCCGAAAGGGGCTACACCTTC.

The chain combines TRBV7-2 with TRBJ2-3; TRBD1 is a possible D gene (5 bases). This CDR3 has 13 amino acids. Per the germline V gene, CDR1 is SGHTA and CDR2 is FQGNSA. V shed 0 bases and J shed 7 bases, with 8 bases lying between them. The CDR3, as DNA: TGTGCCAGCAGCTTAGCCCCAGGGAATACGCAGTATTTT. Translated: CASSLAPGNTQYF.

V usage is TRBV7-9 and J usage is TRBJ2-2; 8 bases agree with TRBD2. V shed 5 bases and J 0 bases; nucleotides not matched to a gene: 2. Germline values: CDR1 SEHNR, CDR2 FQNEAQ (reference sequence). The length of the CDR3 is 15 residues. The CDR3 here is CASSISGTNTGELFF. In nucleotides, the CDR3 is TGTGCCAGCAGCATTAGCGGGACGAACACCGGGGAGCTGTTTTTT.

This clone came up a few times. The CDR3 DNA reads TGTGCCTGGAGCCTCAGGGGGGCCCGTCCTTACACCGGGGAGCTGTTTTTT. This gives the protein CAWSLRGARPYTGELFF. The chain couples TRBV30 to TRBJ2-2, with a possible D match to TRBD1 (7 bases). The ends were cut back, 3 bases at V and 3 bases at J, with 20 bases in the middle. The CDR3 runs 17 residues. Germline CDR1 reads GTSNPN; CDR2 reads SVGIG (reference sequence).

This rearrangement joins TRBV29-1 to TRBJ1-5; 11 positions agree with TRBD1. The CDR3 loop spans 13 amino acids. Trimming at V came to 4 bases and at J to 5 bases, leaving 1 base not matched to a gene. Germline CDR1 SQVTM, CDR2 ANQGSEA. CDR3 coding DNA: TGCAGCGTTGGGGGACAGGGGGATCAGCCCCAGCATTTT. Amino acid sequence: CSVGGQGDQPQHF.

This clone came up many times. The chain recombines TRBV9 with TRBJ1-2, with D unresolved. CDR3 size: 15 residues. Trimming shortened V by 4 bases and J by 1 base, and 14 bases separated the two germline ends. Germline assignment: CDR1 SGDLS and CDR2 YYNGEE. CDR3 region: CASSPQSDLNYGYTF. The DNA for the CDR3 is TGTGCCAGCAGCCCTCAGTCAGATCTTAACTATGGCTACACCTTC.

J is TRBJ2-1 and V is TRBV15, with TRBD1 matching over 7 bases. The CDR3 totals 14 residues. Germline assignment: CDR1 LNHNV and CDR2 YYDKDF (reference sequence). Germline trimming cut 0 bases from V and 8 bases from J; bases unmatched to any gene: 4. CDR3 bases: TGTGCCACCAGCAGAGATAAAGGGGGCTATGAGCAGTTCTTC. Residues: CATSRDKGGYEQFF. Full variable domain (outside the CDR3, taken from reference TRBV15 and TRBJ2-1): DAMVIQNPRYQVTQFGKPVTLSCSQTLNHNVMYWYQQKSSQAPKLLFHYYDKDFNNEADTPDNFQSRRPNTSFCFLDIRSPGLGDTAMYLCATSRDKGGYEQFFGPGTRLTVL.

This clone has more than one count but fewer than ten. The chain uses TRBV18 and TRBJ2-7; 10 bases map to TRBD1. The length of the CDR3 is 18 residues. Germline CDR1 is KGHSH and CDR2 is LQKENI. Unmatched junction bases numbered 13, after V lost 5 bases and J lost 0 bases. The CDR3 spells CASSDRDRGNKFSYEQYF. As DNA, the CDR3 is TGTGCCAGCTCAGACCGGGACAGGGGAAACAAGTTCTCCTACGAGCAGTACTTC.

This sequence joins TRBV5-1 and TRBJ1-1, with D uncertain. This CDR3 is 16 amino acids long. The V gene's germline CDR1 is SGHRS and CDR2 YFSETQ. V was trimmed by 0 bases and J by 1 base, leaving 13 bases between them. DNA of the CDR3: TGCGCCAGCAGCTTGGTTTCCGGCAGGTCGAACACTGAAGCTTTCTTT. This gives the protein CASSLVSGRSNTEAFF.

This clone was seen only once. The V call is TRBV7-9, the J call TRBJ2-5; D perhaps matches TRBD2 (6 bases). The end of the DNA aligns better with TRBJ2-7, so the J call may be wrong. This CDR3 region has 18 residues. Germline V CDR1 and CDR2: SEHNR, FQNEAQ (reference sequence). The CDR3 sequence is CASSLAASAGRIYYEQYF. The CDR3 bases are TGTGCCAGCAGCTTAGCCGCGTCGGCAGGGAGGATTTACTACGAGCAGTACTTC.